This T cell receptor beta chain was recorded in a study of blood T cell repertoires in COVID-19. This CDR3 spans 16 amino acids. Trimming took 4 bases from V and 8 from J; bases not matched to a gene: 16. Per germline, CDR1 LNHNV and CDR2 YYDKDF (reference sequence). Sequencing used immunoSEQ multiplex PCR; TCRdb keeps in-frame clones, though not all of them. The sample consists of more than 150,000 clones, 89% of them appearing once. This TCR derives from a man aged 35-49 years with acute or convalescent COVID-19. The chain is built from TRBV15 and TRBJ1-2; 7 bases match TRBD1. The sample comprised peripheral blood. CDR3: CATSINPTGRQEGYTF. The CDR3 region has the DNA TGTGCCACCAGCATCAACCCGACAGGGCGCCAGGAAGGCTACACCTTC.